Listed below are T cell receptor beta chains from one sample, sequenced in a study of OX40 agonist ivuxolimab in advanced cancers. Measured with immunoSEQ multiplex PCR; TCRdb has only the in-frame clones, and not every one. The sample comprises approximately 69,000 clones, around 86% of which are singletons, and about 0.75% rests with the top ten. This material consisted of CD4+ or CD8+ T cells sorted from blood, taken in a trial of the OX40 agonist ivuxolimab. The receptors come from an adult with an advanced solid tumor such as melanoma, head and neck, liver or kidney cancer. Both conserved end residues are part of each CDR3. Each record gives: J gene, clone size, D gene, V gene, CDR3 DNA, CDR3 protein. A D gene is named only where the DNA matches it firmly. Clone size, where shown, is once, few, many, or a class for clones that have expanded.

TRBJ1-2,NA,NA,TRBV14,TGTGCCAGCAGCCACCCCGGTACCCTACAGGGCCGGTCGGGCTACACCTTC,CASSHPGTLQGRSGYTF
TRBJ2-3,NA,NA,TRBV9,TGTGCCAGCAGCGTTATAGGGGCAAGCACAGATACGCAGTATTTT,CASSVIGASTDTQYF
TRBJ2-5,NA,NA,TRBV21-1,TGTGCCAGCAGCAAATGGGGCGGGTTTCAAGAGACCCAGTACTTC,CASSKWGGFQETQYF
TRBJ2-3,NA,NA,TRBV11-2,TGTGCCAGCAGCTTAGAGGCCCTTACGCAGTATTTT,CASSLEALTQYF
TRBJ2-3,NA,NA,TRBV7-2,TGTGCCAGCAGCTTAGCGAGGGGCACAGATACGCAGTATTTT,CASSLARGTDTQYF
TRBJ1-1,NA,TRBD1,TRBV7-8,TGTGCCAGCAGCTTAGATGACAGGGGGACTGAAGCTTTCTTT,CASSLDDRGTEAFF
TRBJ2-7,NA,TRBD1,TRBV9,TGTGCCAGCAGCGTACTCGGGACAGCCTACGAGCAGTACTTC,CASSVLGTAYEQYF
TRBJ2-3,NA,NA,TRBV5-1,TGCGCCAGCAATAGGGGCCAAGGAGATACGCAGTATTTT,CASNRGQGDTQYF
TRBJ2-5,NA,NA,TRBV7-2,TGTGCCAGCAGCCCCCTCGGACAGCAAGAGACCCAGTACTTC,CASSPLGQQETQYF
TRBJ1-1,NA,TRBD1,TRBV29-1,TGCAGCGGGAACAGGGGGGGGAACACTGAAGCTTTCTTT,CSGNRGGNTEAFF
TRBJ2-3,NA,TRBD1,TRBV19,TGTGCCAGTAGTAAGGGACAGGGCATCACAGATACGCAGTATTTT,CASSKGQGITDTQYF
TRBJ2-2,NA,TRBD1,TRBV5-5,TGTGCCAGCAGCATAGGACAGGCTAACGGGGAGCTGTTTTTT,CASSIGQANGELFF
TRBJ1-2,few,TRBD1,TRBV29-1,TGCAGCGTTGCTCAGGGGGACTATGGCTACACCTTC,CSVAQGDYGYTF
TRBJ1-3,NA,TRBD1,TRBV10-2,TGCGCCAGCAGTGAGACAGGGGCTGGAAACACCATATATTTT,CASSETGAGNTIYF
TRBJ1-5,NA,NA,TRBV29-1,TGCAGCGTTGCCGTCATGGGAGGCAATCAGCCCCAGCATTTT,CSVAVMGGNQPQHF
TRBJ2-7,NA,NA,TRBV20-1,TGCAGTGCTACGGACAGATACGAGCAGTACTTC,CSATDRYEQYF
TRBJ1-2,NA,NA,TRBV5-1,TGCGCCAGCAGCTTGGGCGGGGTGGAGTATGGCTACACCTTC,CASSLGGVEYGYTF
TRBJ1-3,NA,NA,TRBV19,TGTGCCAGTAGTGAAGAGAGCTCTGGAAACACCATATATTTT,CASSEESSGNTIYF
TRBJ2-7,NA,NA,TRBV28,TGTGCCAGCACGTCGGGGGTAAGCTACGAGCAGTACTTC,CASTSGVSYEQYF
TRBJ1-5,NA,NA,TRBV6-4,TGTGCCCGTTCGAGCAGGGGAGGTTTTTGGTATAGCAATCAGCCCCAGCATTTT,CARSSRGGFWYSNQPQHF
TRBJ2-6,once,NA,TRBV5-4,TGTGCCAGCAGCCCTAGAGGAATCGGATCTGGGGCCAACGTCCTGACTTTC,CASSPRGIGSGANVLTF
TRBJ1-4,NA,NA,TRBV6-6,TGTGCCAGCAGTTCGGGGATTGATGAAAAACTGTTTTTT,CASSSGIDEKLFF